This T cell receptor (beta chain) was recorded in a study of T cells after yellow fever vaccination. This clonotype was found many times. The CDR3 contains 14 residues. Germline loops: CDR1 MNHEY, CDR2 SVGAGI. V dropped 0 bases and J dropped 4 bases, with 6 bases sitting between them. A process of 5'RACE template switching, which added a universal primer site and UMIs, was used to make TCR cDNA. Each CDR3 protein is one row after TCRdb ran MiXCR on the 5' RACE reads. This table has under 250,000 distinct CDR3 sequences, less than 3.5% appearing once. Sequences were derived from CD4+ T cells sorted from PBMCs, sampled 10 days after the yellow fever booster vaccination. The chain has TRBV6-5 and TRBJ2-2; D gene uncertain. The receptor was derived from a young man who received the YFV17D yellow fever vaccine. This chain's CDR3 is CASSYSRFTGELFF. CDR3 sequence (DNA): TGTGCCAGCAGTTACTCCCGTTTCACCGGGGAGCTGTTTTTT.